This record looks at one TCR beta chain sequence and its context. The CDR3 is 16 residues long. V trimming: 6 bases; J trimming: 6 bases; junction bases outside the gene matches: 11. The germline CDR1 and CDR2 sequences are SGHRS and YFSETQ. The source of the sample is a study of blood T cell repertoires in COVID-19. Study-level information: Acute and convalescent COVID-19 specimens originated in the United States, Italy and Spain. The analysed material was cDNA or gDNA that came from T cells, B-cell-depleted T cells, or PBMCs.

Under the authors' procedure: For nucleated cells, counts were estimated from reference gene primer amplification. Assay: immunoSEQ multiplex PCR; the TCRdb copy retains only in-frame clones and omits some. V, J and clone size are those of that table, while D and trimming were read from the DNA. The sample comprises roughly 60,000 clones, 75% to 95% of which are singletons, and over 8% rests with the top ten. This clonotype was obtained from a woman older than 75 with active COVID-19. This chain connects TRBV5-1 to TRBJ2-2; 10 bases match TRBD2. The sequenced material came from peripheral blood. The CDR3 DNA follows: TGCGCCAGCATGGGCGCTAGCGGGAGTTCGGCCGGGGAGCTGTTTTTT. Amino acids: CASMGASGSSAGELFF.